This record concerns one TCR beta chain sequence. The sample belongs to a study of OX40 agonist ivuxolimab in advanced cancers. CDR1 is SQVTM, CDR2 ANQGSEA, per germline. Trimming pared 5 bases from V and 2 bases from J, leaving 6 bases between. The CDR3 loop spans 12 amino acids. The method was immunoSEQ multiplex PCR; TCRdb's version includes in-frame clones alone and lacks a portion of them. In the table there are about 83,000 clones, about 90% of which are singletons. This receptor was obtained from an adult with an advanced solid tumor such as melanoma, head and neck, liver or kidney cancer. The chain uses TRBV29-1 and TRBJ2-2; no definite D call. The sequencing here drew on CD4+ or CD8+ T cells sorted from blood, taken in a trial of the OX40 agonist ivuxolimab. CDR3 region: CSVWDNTGELFF. CDR3 in DNA: TGCAGCGTTTGGGATAACACCGGGGAGCTGTTTTTT.